The 5 T cell receptor beta chains below come from one sample, sequenced in a study of blood T cells in healthy people across ages. Combining a sample-barcoded 5' primer with a J-beta primer mix, a second PCR ran for roughly 7 to 12 cycles. Each CDR3 protein gets one entry after TCRdb re-called the 5' RACE reads with MiXCR. The sample holds about 640,000 distinct CDR3 sequences; under 65% are singletons and the top ten take over 35%. The sample comprised blood. The receptors were sampled from a man in his sixties in good health.

Regarding this clonotype: Since a much larger clone is just one base distant, this may be a read error. J is TRBJ2-1 and V is TRBV7-2, with 8 bases aligning to TRBD2. The CDR3 length is 16 residues. Germline CDR1 reads SGHTA; CDR2 reads FQGNSA. This CDR3 reads CASSLRSSGGYYEQFF. The CDR3 region has the DNA TGTGCCAGCAGCTTACGCTCCAGCGGGGGCTACTATGAGCAGTTCTTC.

CDR3 sequence: CASSSRLPLHF. CDR3 coding DNA: TGTGCCAGCAGTTCCCGTCTTCCCCTCCACTTT. The chain carries TRBV12-3 or TRBV12-4 and TRBJ1-6; D unclear. V was clipped by 4 bases and J by 13 bases, with 8 bases between them. This CDR3 has 11 amino acids.

The sample holds one count of this clonotype. V is TRBV7-9 and J is TRBJ1-4, with D perhaps matching TRBD1 (6 bases). With 5 bases removed from V and 0 bases from J, the gap between germline ends came to 13 bases. Germline V gene lookup returns CDR1 SEHNR and CDR2 FQNEAQ (reference sequence). This CDR3 comprises 16 residues. CDR3 nucleotides: TGTGCCAGCAGCCTGACGAGACAGGCAACTAATGAAAAACTGTTTTTT. It codes for CASSLTRQATNEKLFF.

V usage is TRBV7-7 and J usage is TRBJ2-2; 8 bases map to TRBD1. Germline assignment: CDR1 SSHAT and CDR2 FNYEAQ (reference sequence). The ends lost 4 bases at V and 8 bases at J; junction bases unmatched: 9. This CDR3 spans 15 amino acids. The CDR3 nucleotides are TGTGCCAGCAGCTCTACCGGGACAGGTTCTGGGGAGCTGTTTTTT. Translated, it gives CASSSTGTGSGELFF.

The chain is built from TRBV27 and TRBJ2-1; a weak D match, TRBD2 (6 bases). V dropped 1 base and J dropped 7 bases, with 20 bases sitting between them. The CDR3 extends over 17 amino acids. Germline V gene sequence: CDR1 MNHEY, CDR2 SMNVEV (reference sequence). CDR3 amino acids: CASSLLLGSLPPNEQFF. The CDR3 nucleotides are TGTGCCAGCAGTTTATTACTCGGGAGTCTCCCTCCGAATGAGCAGTTCTTC.